A selection of T cell receptor beta chains follows, all from one sample in a study of T cells after posttransplantation cyclophosphamide. Clones were read by immunoSEQ multiplex PCR, and TCRdb kept only the in-frame ones, dropping some. The sample records roughly 21,000 clones, 80% to 90% being singletons. The sequencing here drew on PBMCs, taken around 390 days after allogeneic stem cell transplant with calcineurin inhibitor and methotrexate. The source is a female patient between 30 and 45 years old who received an allogeneic stem cell transplant from an unrelated donor, was CMV-positive, and had acute and chronic GVHD. Some T cells could come from the graft donor. Each CDR3 is given with its conserved first and last residue. A D gene is named only where the DNA matches it firmly. Rows may omit the clone size; those that give it use once, few, many or a size class.

J,V,size,D,DNA,CDR3
TRBJ2-5,TRBV7-7,once,TRBD2,TGTGCTAGCAGCTCGCGGGGACTAGCGGGAGTACAAGAGACCCAGTACTTC,CASSSRGLAGVQETQYF
TRBJ1-1,TRBV6-5,.,.,TGTGCCAGCAGTCCCGCTCGGGGAGAGAGGACTGAAGCTTTCTTT,CASSPARGERTEAFF
TRBJ2-7,TRBV14,.,.,TGTGCCAGCAGCCGCCTTGCAGGATACTACGAGCAGTACTTC,CASSRLAGYYEQYF
TRBJ2-1,TRBV7-2,.,TRBD1,TGTGCCAGCAGCGCCGGGACAGGGTTTGAGCAGTTCTTC,CASSAGTGFEQFF
TRBJ2-3,TRBV6-1,.,.,TGTGCCAGCAGTGTTTCAGAAACCCTCGCAGATACGCAGTATTTT,CASSVSETLADTQYF
TRBJ2-1,TRBV10-3,.,TRBD2,TGTGCCATCAGTGATCTACTAGCGGGAGACGGCAATGAGCAGTTCTTC,CAISDLLAGDGNEQFF
TRBJ2-7,TRBV2,.,.,TGTGCCAGCAGGGTCGGGGACTCCTACGAGCAGTACTTC,CASRVGDSYEQYF
TRBJ2-3,TRBV5-4,.,.,TGTGCCAGCAGCTTGTACAACACAGATACGCAGTATTTT,CASSLYNTDTQYF
TRBJ1-1,TRBV7-8,.,.,TGTGCCAGCAGCTTATCCGGCAGGGTGAACACTGAAGCTTTCTTT,CASSLSGRVNTEAFF
TRBJ2-5,TRBV10-1,.,.,TGCGCCAGCAGTACTGGAGAGACCCAGTACTTC,CASSTGETQYF
TRBJ2-7,TRBV30,once,TRBD2,TGTGCCTGGAGGCTAGCGGGAGGCGAGCAGTACTTC,CAWRLAGGEQYF
TRBJ1-4,TRBV19,.,.,TGTGCCAGTAGTATAAGGACAGTAACTAATGAAAAACTGTTTTTT,CASSIRTVTNEKLFF
TRBJ2-2,TRBV4-2,.,TRBD2,TGTGCCAGCAGCCAACCTAGCGGGACCGGGGAGCTGTTTTTT,CASSQPSGTGELFF
TRBJ2-5,TRBV5-1,.,TRBD2,TGCGCCAGCAGCCCGGGACTAGCGGGAGGGCCGGGAGAGACCCAGTACTTC,CASSPGLAGGPGETQYF
TRBJ2-1,TRBV6-6,.,.,TGTGCCAGCAGCCCTTTATTAAATGAGCAGTTCTTC,CASSPLLNEQFF
TRBJ1-1,TRBV9,.,.,TGTGCCAGCAGCAGGGGCTGGAACACTGAAGCTTTCTTT,CASSRGWNTEAFF
TRBJ1-4,TRBV5-6,.,.,TGTGCCAGCAGCTTGGGGCTTCTCAGGGGTAATGAAAAACTGTTTTTT,CASSLGLLRGNEKLFF
TRBJ1-4,TRBV5-1,.,TRBD1,TGCGCCAGCAGCCTGGGACAGGGCGGTGAAAAACTGTTTTTT,CASSLGQGGEKLFF
TRBJ2-3,TRBV11-2,once,TRBD2,TGTGCCAGCAGCTTGAGTGGGAGGGGCCACGATACGCAGTATTTT,CASSLSGRGHDTQYF
TRBJ2-5,TRBV30,.,TRBD2,TGCGCCTGTCCCGGTACTAGCGGACAAGAGACCCAGTACTTC,CACPGTSGQETQYF
TRBJ1-2,TRBV7-2,.,.,TGTGCCAGCAGCTCCGGACAGCCATCGAGGCATGGCTACACCTTC,CASSSGQPSRHGYTF
TRBJ2-1,TRBV29-1,.,.,TGCAGCGTCCGGGGGGACACCTACAATGAGCAGTTCTTC,CSVRGDTYNEQFF
TRBJ2-2,TRBV30,.,TRBD2,TGTGCCTGGAGTGCCCTAGCGGGAGCACGAACCGGGGAGCTGTTTTTT,CAWSALAGARTGELFF
TRBJ2-1,TRBV19,.,TRBD2,TGTGCCAGTAGTATCCTAGCGGGAGAAGGGGATGAGCAGTTCTTC,CASSILAGEGDEQFF
TRBJ1-2,TRBV7-6,once,.,TGTGCCAGCAGCCCTCAGGGGCCCGCGTGGGGCTACACCTTC,CASSPQGPAWGYTF
TRBJ2-1,TRBV7-9,.,TRBD2,TGTGCCAGCAGCCCCCGGACTAGCGGATCCGCGAATGAGCAGTTCTTC,CASSPRTSGSANEQFF